A selection of T cell receptor beta chains follows, all from one sample in a study of T-cell memory formation after mild COVID-19. Via MiXCR, TCRdb re-called the 5' RACE reads, giving one row per CDR3 protein. The table lists 120,000 to 150,000 distinct CDR3 sequences, 14% to 15% of them singletons. The sample taken for sequencing was PBMCs or a T cell subset sorted from them (not recorded which). The receptors were gathered from an adult woman who had mild COVID-19 (a few samples of this study predate the infection). Cell type and time point are not known. Both conserved end residues are part of each CDR3. D genes are given only for firm matches. The size of a clone is reported for some rows only, either as once, few or many, or as a class for expanded clones.

D gene	V gene	clone size	J gene	CDR3 DNA	CDR3 protein
TRBD2	TRBV7-6	few	TRBJ2-7	TGTGCCAGCAGCTCCTTAGCGGGAGGGAGTGGAACCTACGAGCAGTACTTC	CASSSLAGGSGTYEQYF
TRBD1	TRBV7-9	few	TRBJ2-7	TGTGCCAGCCGATCGGGACAGGGGACGTACGAGCAGTACTTC	CASRSGQGTYEQYF
-	TRBV7-9	few	TRBJ1-2	TGTGCCAGCAGCTTACCCCACCGGACCGACTATGGCTACACCTTC	CASSLPHRTDYGYTF
TRBD2	TRBV5-1	-	TRBJ2-7	TGCGCCAGCAGCCCAGGGACTAGCGCCTACGAGCAGTACTTC	CASSPGTSAYEQYF
TRBD1	TRBV7-3	few	TRBJ1-2	TGTGCCAGCAGCTCCGGGGGGACAGCTTATGGCTACACCTTC	CASSSGGTAYGYTF
TRBD2	TRBV4-2	few	TRBJ2-3	TGTGCCAGCAGCCAAGGTTTGGTAGCGGGTCTAAAAGGGGATACGCAGTATTTT	CASSQGLVAGLKGDTQYF
-	TRBV4-1	-	TRBJ1-5	TGCGCCAGCAGCCAAGGCCTTGGGAATCAGCCCCAGCATTTT	CASSQGLGNQPQHF
-	TRBV7-9	-	TRBJ2-2	TGTGCCAGCAGCTTAGGTTTCTCTGACACCGGGGAGCTGTTTTTT	CASSLGFSDTGELFF
TRBD1	TRBV20-1	-	TRBJ2-4	TGCAGTGCTACAGACAGGGGGGGCAAAAACATTCAGTACTTC	CSATDRGGKNIQYF
-	TRBV7-9	few	TRBJ1-3	TGTGCCAGCAGCCATACACAGGCGTCGGCGGGAAACACCATATATTTT	CASSHTQASAGNTIYF
TRBD1	TRBV7-8	-	TRBJ1-2	TGTGCCAGCAGCCTGGACAGGGCCTATGGCTACACCTTC	CASSLDRAYGYTF
TRBD2	TRBV7-9	many	TRBJ2-5	TGTGCCAGCAGCCGCGGGACTAGCGGGGCTCAAGAGACCCAGTACTTC	CASSRGTSGAQETQYF
TRBD2	TRBV2	-	TRBJ2-7	TGTGCCAGCGGGGGACTAGGATTCTACGAGCAGTACTTC	CASGGLGFYEQYF
-	TRBV7-9	-	TRBJ2-1	TGTGCCAGCAGCTACCGGACAGTCCGAGAGCAGTTCTTC	CASSYRTVREQFF
-	TRBV7-3	many	TRBJ1-1	TGTGCCAGCAGCTTTTATGGGGGCACTGAAGCTTTCTTT	CASSFYGGTEAFF
-	TRBV11-2	many	TRBJ2-7	TGTGCCAGCAGCTTGCGGCACTCCTACGAGCAGTACTTC	CASSLRHSYEQYF
TRBD2	TRBV11-2	-	TRBJ2-5	TGTGCCAGCAGCTTAGGATTCCGGGAGGGGTCGAGAGAGACCCAGTACTTC	CASSLGFREGSRETQYF
-	TRBV30	few	TRBJ2-5	TGTGCCTGGAGTGTAATCGTGGGGGAGACCCAGTACTTC	CAWSVIVGETQYF
TRBD1	TRBV7-6	-	TRBJ2-7	TGTGCCAGCAGCCCCCGGACAGGTTACTACGAGCAGTACTTC	CASSPRTGYYEQYF
TRBD2	TRBV5-5	-	TRBJ2-1	TGTGCCAGCAGCTATTGGACTAGCGGGAGCGATGAGCAGTTCTTC	CASSYWTSGSDEQFF
TRBD1	TRBV28	few	TRBJ2-7	TGTGCCAGCAGTTCCCCCCTTATCCGGGACAGGGGTTACGAGCAGTACTTC	CASSSPLIRDRGYEQYF
-	TRBV20-1	few	TRBJ2-7	TGCAGTGCTAGCGAGACTTACTACGAGCAGTACTTC	CSASETYYEQYF
-	TRBV29-1	few	TRBJ2-1	TGCAGCGTTGAAGGTCTAGCCTACAATGAGCAGTTCTTC	CSVEGLAYNEQFF
-	TRBV6-5	-	TRBJ1-1	TGTGCCAGCAGTTATGGGGGGGTGAACACTGAAGCTTTCTTT	CASSYGGVNTEAFF
TRBD1	TRBV25-1	few	TRBJ2-7	TGTGCCAGCAGTGAGTGGGACAGCCCCTACGAGCAGTACTTC	CASSEWDSPYEQYF
TRBD1	TRBV19	-	TRBJ1-5	TGTGCCACCTGGGACAGAGCGCCAAGTCAGCCCCAGCATTTT	CATWDRAPSQPQHF
-	TRBV9	-	TRBJ2-7	TGTGCCAGCAGCGAGGACGATCGGGGTACCTACGAGCAGTACTTC	CASSEDDRGTYEQYF
-	TRBV10-2	-	TRBJ2-1	TGCGCCAGCACCGACCCCCAGGGTGAGCAGTTCTTC	CASTDPQGEQFF
TRBD1	TRBV9	few	TRBJ2-2	TGTGCCAGCAGCATATTCCGGGACAGCTACACCGGGGAGCTGTTTTTT	CASSIFRDSYTGELFF
TRBD1	TRBV12-3/TRBV12-4	-	TRBJ2-7	TGTGCCAGCAGTCAAACGCTCCGGGACAGTCCCACCTACGAGCAGTACTTC	CASSQTLRDSPTYEQYF
-	TRBV20-1	-	TRBJ2-5	TGCAGTGCTAGAGGTGGACGATCGTATGAGACCCAGTACTTC	CSARGGRSYETQYF
TRBD2	TRBV4-3	-	TRBJ2-1	TGCGCCAGCAGCCACCGGGGGGTGGAAAATGAGCAGTTCTTC	CASSHRGVENEQFF
TRBD1	TRBV5-1	-	TRBJ2-1	TGCGCCAGCAGCCCAGGGACAGGGGGTTCGGATGAGCAGTTCTTC	CASSPGTGGSDEQFF
-	TRBV4-1	few	TRBJ1-2	TGCGCCAGCAGCCAGCCCTTTAGGGGTGACTATGGCTACACCTTC	CASSQPFRGDYGYTF
-	TRBV7-9	-	TRBJ2-7	TGTGCCAGCAGCTTAGTCGACGTCGGGGACACCTTTTCCGAGCAGTACTTC	CASSLVDVGDTFSEQYF
TRBD1	TRBV12-3/TRBV12-4	-	TRBJ1-2	TGTGCCAGCAGTACAGGGGCCATTGGCTACACCTTC	CASSTGAIGYTF
-	TRBV7-6	-	TRBJ2-3	TGTGCCAGCAGCTTAGCCGGCGGGACTAGCACAGATACGCAGTATTTT	CASSLAGGTSTDTQYF
-	TRBV18	-	TRBJ2-7	TGTGCCAGCTCACCCGACAGCCCCAACTTCACCTACGAGCAGTACTTC	CASSPDSPNFTYEQYF
TRBD1	TRBV6-5	few	TRBJ1-1	TGTGCCAGCAGTTCCCAGGACAGGGAGCGACTAAACACTGAAGCTTTCTTT	CASSSQDRERLNTEAFF
TRBD1	TRBV9	few	TRBJ1-1	TGTGCCAGCAGCGATACAGGGGGCCCCACTGAAGCTTTCTTT	CASSDTGGPTEAFF
-	TRBV7-9	-	TRBJ1-1	TGTGCCAGCAGCTTAGTTGGCCGGGGCTGGGACACTGAAGCTTTCTTT	CASSLVGRGWDTEAFF
-	TRBV20-1	-	TRBJ2-7	TGCAGTGCTAGGACCCTTCGGGAGCAGTACTTC	CSARTLREQYF
-	TRBV28	-	TRBJ2-7	TGTGCCAGCAGCTCCGGGACGGATAAATACGAGCAGTACTTC	CASSSGTDKYEQYF
TRBD2	TRBV20-1	-	TRBJ2-3	TGCAGTGCCGATATAGGACTAGCGGGGGGAGGAGGCACAGATACGCAGTATTTT	CSADIGLAGGGGTDTQYF
-	TRBV25-1	-	TRBJ2-7	TGTGCCAGCAGTGTAGGAGTCTCCTACGAGCAGTACTTC	CASSVGVSYEQYF
-	TRBV29-1	-	TRBJ2-1	TGCAGCGTTGTAGGGGTAGACCGCAATGAGCAGTTCTTC	CSVVGVDRNEQFF
-	TRBV5-1	-	TRBJ2-7	TGCGCCAGCAGCTTGGAGCCGGGGTCGCCCGGCGAGCAGTACTTC	CASSLEPGSPGEQYF
-	TRBV5-6	few	TRBJ2-7	TGTGCCAGCAGCACGACTAGTAGCGAGCAGTACTTC	CASSTTSSEQYF
-	TRBV7-9	many	TRBJ2-2	TGTGCCAGCAGCTTATCGTTTTTACTCGGCGATACCGGGGAGCTGTTTTTT	CASSLSFLLGDTGELFF